This T cell receptor (beta chain) was sequenced in a study of shared clonotypes between healthy human individuals. Background on the study: Researchers drew samples from a couple of women and a few men aged 18 to 49. The study's findings and limits: Clonotype sharing levels among donors were expected to vary with sequencing depth.

The CDR3 sequence is 15 residues long. V dropped 0 bases and J dropped 0 bases, with 7 bases sitting between them. From germline, CDR1 is SGHDT and CDR2 YYEEEE. To note about this clone: The antigen remains unidentified.

The donors were all Caucasian adults (living in Nashville, Tennessee). Deep-level settings were used for running the assay. Sequenced by immunoSEQ multiplex PCR; TCRdb stores in-frame clones only, minus some. This sample yields 450,000 to 600,000 clones, of which approximately 85% are seen a single time; over 10% belongs to the top ten. The TCR originated in a woman between 40 and 50 years old in good health. Some clones in this sample may be carry-over from other donors' samples. The V and J genes are TRBV5-6 and TRBJ2-4; D uncertain. Sequencing was done on a sample of PBMCs. The CDR3 nucleotides are TGTGCCAGCAGCTTGGCCGGGTTAGCCAAAAACATTCAGTACTTC. Its translation is CASSLAGLAKNIQYF. The full variable domain, rest sourced from reference TRBV5-6 and TRBJ2-4, is DAGVTQSPTHLIKTRGQQVTLRCSPKSGHDTVSWYQQALGQGPQFIFQYYEEEERQRGNFPDRFSGHQFPNYSSELNVNALLLGDSALYLCASSLAGLAKNIQYFGAGTRLSVL.